The rows below give T cell receptor beta chains drawn from one sample of a study of shared clonotypes between healthy human individuals. Clones were read by immunoSEQ multiplex PCR, and TCRdb kept only the in-frame ones, dropping some. Of roughly 2.5 million clones in the sample, approximately 90% were seen once. The sample comprised naive CD4+ T cells sorted from blood. The source of these receptors is a man between 18 and 29 years old in good health. Both conserved end residues are part of each CDR3. Fields, in order: clone size, D gene, J gene, V gene, CDR3 protein, CDR3 DNA. The D gene is left open where the match is weak. Size values are once, few and many counts, or a class for expanded clones, and some rows have none.

>NA|TRBD1|TRBJ1-5|TRBV5-6
CASSRGQGSNQPQHF
TGTGCCAGCAGCAGGGGACAGGGGTCTAATCAGCCCCAGCATTTT
>NA|TRBD1|TRBJ2-5|TRBV7-6
CASSLARRGLAETQYF
TGTGCCAGCAGCTTAGCGCGCAGGGGGCTCGCGGAGACCCAGTACTTC
>NA|NA|TRBJ1-4|TRBV30
CASLRGYGGTNEKLFF
TGTGCCTCCTTAAGGGGTTACGGGGGAACTAATGAAAAACTGTTTTTT
>NA|NA|TRBJ2-3|TRBV11-2
CASSPDRDTQYF
TGTGCCAGCAGCCCGGATAGGGATACGCAGTATTTT
>NA|TRBD2|TRBJ2-1|TRBV5-1
CASSSIYLAEYNEQFF
TGCGCCAGCAGCTCCATCTACCTAGCGGAATACAATGAGCAGTTCTTC
>NA|NA|TRBJ1-4|TRBV14
CASSQDAPIEEKLFF
TGTGCCAGCAGCCAAGATGCCCCAATAGAAGAAAAACTGTTTTTT
>NA|TRBD2|TRBJ2-7|TRBV2
CASSEAGGSYEQYF
TGTGCCAGCAGTGAAGCCGGCGGGAGCTACGAGCAGTACTTC
>once|TRBD2|TRBJ2-3|TRBV25-1
CASSDWVAGGTDTQYF
TGTGCCAGCAGTGATTGGGTAGCGGGGGGCACAGATACGCAGTATTTT
>NA|TRBD2|TRBJ2-3|TRBV9
CASSGLASPGGTQYF
TGTGCCAGCAGTGGACTAGCATCGCCGGGGGGTACGCAGTATTTT
>NA|NA|TRBJ2-3|TRBV11-3
CASSLSGTTDTQYF
TGTGCCAGCAGCTTATCCGGGACCACAGATACGCAGTATTTT
>NA|NA|TRBJ1-2|TRBV28
CASSSVYGYTF
TGTGCCAGCAGTTCGGTCTATGGCTACACCTTC
>NA|NA|TRBJ2-2|TRBV30
CAWSLFRQGLVRTGELFF
TGTGCCTGGAGTCTATTTCGGCAGGGGCTAGTTAGGACCGGGGAGCTGTTTTTT
>NA|TRBD2|TRBJ2-7|TRBV9
CASSVGGSGKAYEQYF
TGTGCCAGCAGCGTAGGAGGTAGCGGGAAGGCCTACGAGCAGTACTTC
>NA|NA|TRBJ1-6|TRBV4-2
CASSTDGSSYNSPLHF
TGTGCCAGCAGCACGGACGGGAGCTCCTATAATTCACCCCTCCACTTT
>NA|NA|TRBJ2-2|TRBV30
CAWTFRNTGELFF
TGTGCCTGGACGTTCAGAAACACCGGGGAGCTGTTTTTT
>NA|TRBD1|TRBJ2-7|TRBV5-6
CASSSDRGLYEQYF
TGTGCCAGCAGCTCGGACAGGGGGCTCTACGAGCAGTACTTC
>NA|NA|TRBJ2-1|TRBV5-1
CASSLSGSSSYNEQFF
TGCGCCAGCAGCCTATCGGGGTCGAGCTCCTACAATGAGCAGTTCTTC
>NA|TRBD2|TRBJ2-3|TRBV7-2
CASSPSGRSSWTDTQYF
TGTGCCAGCAGCCCTAGCGGGAGATCGAGCTGGACAGATACGCAGTATTTT
>NA|TRBD1|TRBJ2-6|TRBV30
CAWSLTGMVPGANVLTF
TGTGCCTGGTCGCTGACAGGGATGGTACCTGGGGCCAACGTCCTGACTTTC
>once|TRBD2|TRBJ2-2|TRBV10-3
CAIKGTSHTGELFF
TGTGCCATCAAAGGGACTAGCCACACCGGGGAGCTGTTTTTT
>NA|NA|TRBJ1-2|TRBV11-2
CASSLGSDIGYTF
TGTGCCAGCAGCTTAGGTTCCGACATCGGCTACACCTTC